The entry that follows covers one T cell receptor (beta chain) sequence. Its antigen is unknown. The CDR3 has 15 residues. V was clipped by 0 bases and J by 3 bases, with 9 bases between them. CDR1 and CDR2 from the germline V gene are MGHRA and YSYEKL. These data belong to a study of siplizumab effects on memory and regulatory T cells. Broader study findings: There appeared to be greater diversity in naive T cells than in memory cells, and naive T cells seemed major contributors to the alloresponse. Naive or memory phenotype assignment was not possible for roughly 80-97% of proliferating CD4+ or CD8+ clones.

Only in-frame clones appear in the TCRdb table, and some are missing; sequencing was by immunoSEQ multiplex PCR. The repertoire holds tens of thousands of clones, with roughly 87% as singletons. This TCR was recovered from a human donor in good health. The rearrangement links TRBV4-1 to TRBJ2-1; D is perhaps TRBD2 (6 bases). The sample taken for sequencing was naive CD8+ T cells sorted from blood. The CDR3 sequence: CASSQDGDFYNEQFF. The CDR3 nucleotides read TGCGCCAGCAGCCAAGATGGGGACTTCTACAATGAGCAGTTCTTC.